Listed here are 27 T cell receptor beta chains from one sample, sequenced in a study of T cells in Graves' hyperthyroidism and ophthalmopathy (dated by TCRdb to between 2019 and 2020). Libraries were built with multiplex PCR. The reads were generated on an Illumina HiSeq 2000. The TCR beta CDR3 regions were amplified from RNA transcripts. For the first round of RT-PCR on the TCR CDR3, the HTBI primer set was used together with the Qiagen OneStep RT-PCR kit. The public reads were quality trimmed at Q25 with fastp and then assembled into clones with MiXCR by TCRdb, keeping productive beta chains. When rows share a CDR3 protein, they turn into one entry using the most common DNA and genes. The sample data list 350,000 or so distinct CDR3 sequences, and about a sixth of these were observed just once. 15% of the sample goes to the ten largest clones. Sequencing was carried out using blood. These receptors all come from a woman aged 40 to 55 with Graves' ophthalmopathy.

This clonotype was counted at least ten times. The chain combines TRBV5-1 with TRBJ2-7, with D perhaps assigned TRBD1 or TRBD2 (5 bases each). CDR1 SGHRS and CDR2 YFSETQ come from the germline V gene. The CDR3 sequence is 14 residues long. V lost 4 bases, J lost 2 bases, and 13 bases lay in between. CDR3 protein: CASSRDGGTYEQYF. CDR3 in DNA: TGCGCCAGCAGCCGGGACGGAGGAACCTACGAGCAGTACTTC.

This clonotype came up many times. The CDR3 loop reads CSVEVGASGAYEQYF. In nucleotides, the CDR3 is TGCAGCGTTGAAGTCGGAGCTAGCGGGGCCTACGAGCAGTACTTC. V is TRBV29-1 and J is TRBJ2-7; 9 bases line up with TRBD2. This CDR3 spans 15 amino acids. Per germline, CDR1 SQVTM and CDR2 ANQGSEA. V was clipped by 1 base and J by 2 bases; unmatched bases: 6.

In DNA, the CDR3 is TGCAGTGCTAAGAGAGCGGGAGTGGACGAGCAGTACTTC. Encoded protein: CSAKRAGVDEQYF. The rearrangement joins TRBV20-1 to TRBJ2-7; 8 bases are shared with TRBD2. The germline gives CDR1 DFQATT, CDR2 SNEGSKA (reference sequence). The CDR3 runs 13 residues. The V gene end was trimmed by 4 bases and the J gene end by 5 bases; junction bases not matched to a gene: 7.

In this sample, this clonotype turned up many times. The chain is built from TRBV20-1 and TRBJ1-2; possible D gene TRBD1, 6 bases. CDR1 is DFQATT and CDR2 is SNEGSKA in the germline V gene (reference sequence). The CDR3 spans 14 residues. The V end lost 3 bases, the J end lost 6 bases, and 17 bases lay between the germline ends. DNA for the CDR3: TGCAGTGCTAGTGGTCGACGGACAGAAAATGGCTACACCTTC. It is translated as CSASGRRTENGYTF.

This clonotype has a count of ten or more. This chain joins TRBV20-1 and TRBJ2-7; D ambiguous. This CDR3 region has 14 residues. The germline CDR1 and CDR2 sequences are DFQATT and SNEGSKA (reference sequence). Deletions cut 0 bases from V and 3 bases from J, with 12 bases between. CDR3: CSARDPGIDYEQYF. The CDR3 nucleotides are TGCAGTGCTAGAGATCCAGGTATCGACTACGAGCAGTACTTC.

This clonotype has ten or more counts. The chain uses TRBV4-1 and TRBJ1-5; no reliable D call. Germline V gene data show CDR1 as MGHRA and CDR2 as YSYEKL. V gave up 0 bases and J gave up 0 bases, with 9 bases separating them. The length of the CDR3 is 16 residues. In nucleotides, the CDR3 is TGCGCCAGCAGCCAAGAACCGAGCTATAGCAATCAGCCCCAGCATTTT. It codes for CASSQEPSYSNQPQHF.

There are many counts of this clonotype. This rearrangement joins TRBV13 to TRBJ2-7; TRBD2 matches 7 bases. Germline lookup yields CDR1 PRHDT and CDR2 FYEKMQ (reference sequence). The CDR3 totals 16 residues. Trimming removed 5 bases from V and 6 bases from J; junction bases left unmatched: 16. Here the CDR3 reads CASSPVNGRESGEQYF. DNA for the CDR3: TGTGCCAGCAGCCCTGTTAACGGGCGGGAGTCGGGCGAGCAGTACTTC.

About this clonotype itself: A much bigger clone sits one base away, suggesting this may be a read error. The chain couples TRBV11-1 to TRBJ1-2, with a possible D match to TRBD1 (6 bases). CDR3 length equals 12 residues. V gave up 5 bases and J gave up 8 bases, with 12 bases separating them. The germline gives CDR1 SGHAT, CDR2 FQDESV (reference sequence). CDR3 sequence reads: CASSPGQFGYTF. The CDR3 bases are TGTGCCAGCAGCCCGGGACAATTCGGCTACACCTTC.

This clonotype has a count of ten or more. The J gene is TRBJ1-1, the V gene TRBV5-1, with a tentative D call TRBD1 (5 bases). In germline, CDR1 is SGHRS, CDR2 YFSETQ. Trimming shortened V by 3 bases and J by 1 base, and 10 bases separated the two germline ends. CDR3 length: 14 amino acids. This CDR3 reads CASSSYQGNTEAFF. CDR3 DNA sequence: TGCGCCAGCAGCTCGTACCAGGGGAACACTGAAGCTTTCTTT.

This clonotype was detected ten times or more. CDR3 bases: TGTGCCAGCAGTGTTCACACTGAAGCTTTCTTT. Its protein is CASSVHTEAFF. The rearrangement joins TRBV2 to TRBJ1-1; no definite D call. The germline CDR1 and CDR2 sequences are SNHLY and FYNNEI. The V end lost 4 bases, the J end lost 3 bases, and 3 bases lay between the germline ends. The CDR3 is made up of 11 amino acids.

This clonotype was counted at least ten times. The chain employs TRBV12-5 and TRBJ2-7; TRBD2 might be the D (5 bases). V dropped 1 base and J dropped 5 bases, with 6 bases sitting between them. Germline CDR1 and CDR2: LGHNT and FRNRAP. This CDR3 contains 12 residues. This CDR3 is CASGLARDEQYF. Here the CDR3 DNA reads TGTGCTAGTGGTTTGGCGAGGGACGAGCAGTACTTC.

The CDR3 loop is CSASPTGDAYEQYF. In DNA, the CDR3 is TGCAGTGCCAGCCCGACAGGCGACGCCTACGAGCAGTACTTC. This chain links TRBV20-1 with TRBJ2-7; a weak D match, TRBD1 (6 bases). Per germline, CDR1 DFQATT and CDR2 SNEGSKA (reference sequence). CDR3 length: 14 residues. V lost 6 bases to trimming and J lost 2 bases, with 17 bases between them.

The chain links TRBV29-1 to TRBJ2-5; D might be TRBD2 (5 bases). Trimming took off 4 bases at V and 1 base at J, with 13 bases between the two ends. This CDR3 has 14 residues. Germline CDR1 and CDR2: SQVTM and ANQGSEA. The CDR3 DNA follows: TGCAGCGTTGGTGAGGGAATTAGCCAAGAGACCCAGTACTTC. Encoded protein: CSVGEGISQETQYF.

The chain joins TRBV30 to TRBJ1-2; D might be TRBD1 (5 bases). Trimming shortened V by 6 bases and J by 5 bases, and 19 bases separated the two germline ends. Germline CDR1 and CDR2: GTSNPN and SVGIG (reference sequence). CDR3 length equals 14 residues. The CDR3 bases are TGTGCCTGCCTGCGCCGGGACGTAGTATATGGCTACACCTTC. It yields the protein CACLRRDVVYGYTF.

In its sample, this clonotype was seen many times. This rearrangement joins TRBV28 to TRBJ1-5; no firm D call. CDR3 length equals 20 residues. V lost 0 bases and J 4 bases, leaving 25 bases between the germline ends. Germline CDR1 MDHEN, CDR2 SYDVKM. The CDR3 loop is CASSLWILPPRPGRNQPQHF. The CDR3, as DNA: TGTGCCAGCAGTTTATGGATTCTCCCACCCAGACCCGGGAGGAATCAGCCCCAGCATTTT. The full variable domain, with the rest looked up from reference TRBV28 and TRBJ1-5, is DVKVTQSSRYLVKRTGEKVFLECVQDMDHENMFWYRQDPGLGLRLIYFSYDVKMKEKGDIPEGYSVSREKKERFSLILESASTNQTSMYLCASSLWILPPRPGRNQPQHFGDGTRLSIL.

This clonotype showed up many times. The rearrangement joins TRBV28 to TRBJ1-5; 10 nucleotides match TRBD1. The CDR3 runs 18 residues. The V gene's germline CDR1 is MDHEN and CDR2 SYDVKM. The V gene end was trimmed by 2 bases and the J gene end by 5 bases; junction bases not matched to a gene: 12. CDR3 bases: TGTGCCAGCAGTTTAAGGAAGCAGGGACAGGGGATTTATCAGCCCCAGCATTTT. Translation: CASSLRKQGQGIYQPQHF.

The sample holds many counts of this clonotype. This chain joins TRBV20-1 and TRBJ2-6, with 10 bases fitting TRBD2. Trimming cost V 0 bases and J 0 bases; bases outside gene matches: 11. In germline, CDR1 is DFQATT, CDR2 SNEGSKA (reference sequence). This CDR3 contains 20 residues. The CDR3 region has the DNA TGCAGTGCTAGAGATGGTTCTGGACTAGCGGTAAACTCTGGGGCCAACGTCCTGACTTTC. Its translation: CSARDGSGLAVNSGANVLTF.

This clonotype has ten or more counts. The chain employs TRBV28 and TRBJ2-3; TRBD1 matches at 9 bases. Germline V gene data show CDR1 as MDHEN and CDR2 as SYDVKM. The CDR3 contains 15 residues. Unmatched junction bases numbered 6, after V lost 7 bases and J lost 1 base. DNA for the CDR3: TGTGCCAGCAACCTCAGGACAGGGGGCACAGATACGCAGTATTTT. Amino acids: CASNLRTGGTDTQYF.

A few counts support this clonotype. This chain connects TRBV4-1 to TRBJ1-3; D call uncertain. From germline, CDR1 is MGHRA and CDR2 YSYEKL. The CDR3 is 14 amino acids. V gave up 0 bases and J gave up 0 bases, with 3 bases separating them. CDR3 nucleotide sequence: TGCGCCAGCAGCCAAGACAGCTCTGGAAACACCATATATTTT. Its protein product is CASSQDSSGNTIYF.

In its sample, this clonotype was seen many times. This chain joins TRBV19 and TRBJ1-1; D ambiguous. CDR1 is LNHDA, CDR2 SQIVND, per germline (reference sequence). The CDR3 is 14 amino acids. V lost 5 bases, J lost 6 bases, and 16 bases lay in between. Here the CDR3 reads CASSPPSSRAEAFF. In DNA form, the CDR3 reads TGTGCCAGTAGTCCTCCTTCGTCTAGGGCTGAAGCTTTCTTT.

There are many counts of this clonotype. This chain links TRBV30 with TRBJ2-2; D may match TRBD1 or TRBD2 (5 bases each). This CDR3 has 13 residues. CDR1 is GTSNPN and CDR2 is SVGIG in the germline V gene (reference sequence). Trimming pared 0 bases from V and 6 bases from J, leaving 8 bases between. The CDR3 nucleotides are TGTGCCTGGAGTGTACTGGGGGCCGGGGAGCTGTTTTTT. This gives the protein CAWSVLGAGELFF.

The table lists this clonotype with many counts. The rearrangement uses TRBV12-3 or TRBV12-4 and TRBJ2-5, with TRBD1 as a possible D gene (5 bases). The CDR3 covers 14 residues. Trimming left V 6 bases short and J 1 base short, with 12 bases between. Here the CDR3 DNA reads TGTGCCAGCAGCCTGGGCAGGGCCCAAGAGACCCAGTACTTC. Encoded protein: CASSLGRAQETQYF.

This clonotype has just a few counts. The rearrangement links TRBV9 to TRBJ2-3, with D unresolved. Germline V gene data show CDR1 as SGDLS and CDR2 as YYNGEE. V was shortened by 6 bases and J by 2 bases, with 10 bases between the two germline ends. The CDR3 spans 13 residues. The CDR3 bases are TGTGCCAGCACCAGCCTCAACACAGATACGCAGTATTTT. It yields the protein CASTSLNTDTQYF.

The rearrangement uses TRBV2 and TRBJ2-5, with TRBD1 as a possible D gene (5 bases). Germline V gene sequence: CDR1 SNHLY, CDR2 FYNNEI. The CDR3 sequence is 13 residues long. The ends were cut back, 3 bases at V and 7 bases at J, with 12 bases in the middle. The CDR3 loop reads CASSDQKQGTQYF. The CDR3 DNA reads as TGTGCCAGCAGTGACCAAAAGCAGGGGACCCAGTACTTC.

CDR3 sequence (DNA): TGTGCCAGCAGTGAAGTAACTAGCGGGAGCTACGAGCAGTACTTC. Translation gives CASSEVTSGSYEQYF. The chain is built from TRBV6-1 and TRBJ2-7, with 11 bases fitting TRBD2. V shed 1 base, J shed 3 bases, and the junction held 2 bases outside the gene matches. This CDR3 has 15 amino acids. The germline CDR1 and CDR2 sequences are MNHNS and SASEGT.

This clonotype appeared many times. The chain employs TRBV27 and TRBJ1-2; D perhaps matches TRBD1 (5 bases). The CDR3 sequence is 16 residues long. Germline-derived CDR1 and CDR2 are MNHEY and SMNVEV (reference sequence). Deletions cut 5 bases from V and 0 bases from J, with 16 bases between. The CDR3 reads CASSPLRTHPNYGYTF. The CDR3 DNA follows: TGTGCCAGCAGTCCCCTAAGGACACACCCTAACTATGGCTACACCTTC.

The rearrangement uses TRBV19 and TRBJ1-2, with 12 bases that match TRBD1. V lost 5 bases to trimming and J lost 6 bases; unmatched junction nucleotides: 4. This CDR3 is built from 14 residues. Per germline, CDR1 LNHDA and CDR2 SQIVND (reference sequence). CDR3 amino acids: CASSPGTGGHGYTF. The CDR3 DNA sequence: TGTGCCAGTAGTCCCGGGACAGGGGGCCATGGCTACACCTTC.